The entry below gives a single TCR beta chain sequence along with its context. Its binding antigen is unknown. Per-base qualities were not stored, and no clone one base away is much larger. This sample is part of a study of T cell changes during pregnancy in multiple sclerosis (dated by TCRdb to about 2019). Turning to the overall study: Changes in the T cell repertoire over the course of pregnancy were examined in this study in women with multiple sclerosis.

The CDR3 contains 11 residues, cysteine and phenylalanine counted. The kept DNA is CDR3 alone, 33 bases in frame from the first base. The V and J ends are trimmed by 7 bases and 5 bases, leaving 12 bases between them. From a lookup of the germline V gene, CDR1 and CDR2 are SQVTM and ANQGSEA. Libraries were made using the immunoSEQ multiplex PCR assay. Entries here come from immuneACCESS through TCRdb and include only in-frame sequences with V and J called. Some clones fail to appear in such tables; in the studies checked, an unresolved V gene covers under half of the shortfall, and the cause of the remainder is unknown. The sample data list approximately 65,000 clones, and approximately 90% of these were observed just once. The ten most abundant clones make up approximately 1.5% of the sample.

The chain is assembled from TRBV29-1 and TRBJ2-7, with a weak D call of TRBD1 (6 bases match). Sequencing used peripheral blood, obtained in the third trimester of pregnancy. This receptor was obtained from a female donor in good health, enrolled as a control in a pregnancy study. The nucleotide sequence is TGCAGCGCGCACAGGGAAAACGAGCAGTACTTC. Translation gives CSAHRENEQYF.